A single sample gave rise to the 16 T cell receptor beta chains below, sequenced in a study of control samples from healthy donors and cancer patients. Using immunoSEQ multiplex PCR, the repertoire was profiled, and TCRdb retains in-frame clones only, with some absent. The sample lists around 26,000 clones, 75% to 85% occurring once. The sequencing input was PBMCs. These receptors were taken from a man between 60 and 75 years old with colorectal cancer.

In DNA form, the CDR3 reads TGTGCCAGCAGTGCGCGGGGGCCGGCTGATTCACCCCTCCACTTT. Protein sequence: CASSARGPADSPLHF. The chain is built from TRBV2 and TRBJ1-6, with D perhaps matching TRBD1 (6 bases). V was clipped by 4 bases and J by 8 bases, with 15 bases between them. Germline assignment: CDR1 SNHLY and CDR2 FYNNEI. CDR3 length: 15 residues.

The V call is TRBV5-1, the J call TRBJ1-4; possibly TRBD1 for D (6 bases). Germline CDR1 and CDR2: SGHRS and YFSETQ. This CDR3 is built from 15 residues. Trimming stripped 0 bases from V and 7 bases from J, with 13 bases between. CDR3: CASSLAVQGSEKLFF. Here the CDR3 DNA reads TGCGCCAGCAGCTTGGCCGTGCAGGGGAGTGAAAAACTGTTTTTT.

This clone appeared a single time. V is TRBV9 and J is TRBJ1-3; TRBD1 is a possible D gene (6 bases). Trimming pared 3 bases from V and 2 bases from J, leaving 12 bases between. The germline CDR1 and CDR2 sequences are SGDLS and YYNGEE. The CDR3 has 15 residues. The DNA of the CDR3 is TGTGCCAGCAGCGCCCTACAGGGTGCTGGAAACACCATATATTTT. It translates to CASSALQGAGNTIYF.

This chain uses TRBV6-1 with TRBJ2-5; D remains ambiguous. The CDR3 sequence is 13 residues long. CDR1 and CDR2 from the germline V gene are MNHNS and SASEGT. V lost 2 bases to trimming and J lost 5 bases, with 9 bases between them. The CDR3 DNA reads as TGTGCCAGCAGTGAACGGCGGCTGGAGACCCAGTACTTC. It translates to CASSERRLETQYF.

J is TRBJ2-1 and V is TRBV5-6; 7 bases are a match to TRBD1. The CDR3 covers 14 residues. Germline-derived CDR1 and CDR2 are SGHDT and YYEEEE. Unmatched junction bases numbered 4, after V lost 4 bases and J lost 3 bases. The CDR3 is CASSNDRVYNEQFF. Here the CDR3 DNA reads TGTGCCAGCAGCAACGACAGGGTCTACAATGAGCAGTTCTTC.

The CDR3 sequence is CASSVSPGGDSPLHF. In DNA, the CDR3 is TGTGCCAGCAGTGTATCTCCGGGAGGGGATTCACCCCTCCACTTT. The V gene is TRBV6-4, the J gene TRBJ1-6, with D possibly being TRBD1 (5 bases). Trimming took off 4 bases at V and 8 bases at J, with 15 bases between the two ends. Germline V lookup: CDR1 MRHNA, CDR2 SNTAGT. This CDR3 is built from 15 residues.

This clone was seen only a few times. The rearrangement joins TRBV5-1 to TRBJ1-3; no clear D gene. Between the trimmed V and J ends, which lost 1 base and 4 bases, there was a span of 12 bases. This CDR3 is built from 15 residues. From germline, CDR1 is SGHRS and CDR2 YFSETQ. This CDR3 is CASSLSGSQGNTIYF. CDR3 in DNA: TGCGCCAGCAGCTTGTCAGGATCGCAAGGAAACACCATATATTTT.

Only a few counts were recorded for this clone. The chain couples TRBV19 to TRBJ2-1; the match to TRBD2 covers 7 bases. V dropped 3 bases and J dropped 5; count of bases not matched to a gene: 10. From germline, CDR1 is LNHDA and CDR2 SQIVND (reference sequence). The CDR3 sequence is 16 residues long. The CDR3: CASSIPFAGANNEQFF. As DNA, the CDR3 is TGTGCCAGTAGTATCCCCTTCGCGGGAGCGAACAATGAGCAGTTCTTC. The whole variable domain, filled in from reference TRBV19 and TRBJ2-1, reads DGGITQSPKYLFRKEGQNVTLSCEQNLNHDAMYWYRQDPGQGLRLIYYSQIVNDFQKGDIAEGYSVSREKKESFPLTVTSAQKNPTAFYLCASSIPFAGANNEQFFGPGTRLTVL.

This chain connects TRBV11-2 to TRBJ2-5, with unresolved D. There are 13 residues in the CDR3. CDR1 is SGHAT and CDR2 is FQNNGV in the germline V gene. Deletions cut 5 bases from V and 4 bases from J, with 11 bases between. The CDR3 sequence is CASSPGARETQYF. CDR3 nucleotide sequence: TGTGCCAGCAGCCCAGGTGCTAGAGAGACCCAGTACTTC.

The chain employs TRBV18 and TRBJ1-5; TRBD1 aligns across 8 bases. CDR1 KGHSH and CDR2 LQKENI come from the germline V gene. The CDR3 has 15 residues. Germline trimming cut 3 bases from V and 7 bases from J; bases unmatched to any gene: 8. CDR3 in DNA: TGTGCCAGCTCACCTGGACAGGGACTCTCCCAGCCCCAGCATTTT. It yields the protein CASSPGQGLSQPQHF.

In DNA form, the CDR3 reads TGCAGCGTGACCGGCCCAGAGGGCACGCAGTATTTT. It yields the protein CSVTGPEGTQYF. This chain connects TRBV29-1 to TRBJ2-3; TRBD2 is a possible D gene (5 bases). The CDR3 has 12 amino acids. CDR1 is SQVTM and CDR2 is ANQGSEA in the germline V gene. The V and J ends lost 6 bases and 9 bases respectively, with 16 bases between them.

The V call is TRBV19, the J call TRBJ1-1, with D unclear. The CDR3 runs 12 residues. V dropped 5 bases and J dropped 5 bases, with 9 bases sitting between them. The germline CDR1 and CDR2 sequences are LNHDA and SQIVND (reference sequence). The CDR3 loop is CASSPPETEAFF. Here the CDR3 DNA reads TGTGCCAGTAGTCCCCCCGAAACTGAAGCTTTCTTT.

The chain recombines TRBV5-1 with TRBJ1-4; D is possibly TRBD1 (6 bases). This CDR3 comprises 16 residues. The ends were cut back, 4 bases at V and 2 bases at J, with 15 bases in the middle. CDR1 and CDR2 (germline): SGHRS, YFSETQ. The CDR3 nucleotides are TGCGCCAGCAGCGATGGGGGCGGGCGGACTAATGAAAAACTGTTTTTT. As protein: CASSDGGGRTNEKLFF.

The CDR3 loop is CASSPLWDREGKTEAFF. The CDR3 coding sequence is TGTGCCAGCTCACCACTATGGGACAGGGAAGGTAAAACTGAAGCTTTCTTT. The chain combines TRBV18 with TRBJ1-1; 9 positions agree with TRBD1. The CDR3 runs 17 residues. Germline V gene lookup returns CDR1 KGHSH and CDR2 LQKENI. V shed 1 base, J shed 5 bases, and the junction held 11 bases outside the gene matches.

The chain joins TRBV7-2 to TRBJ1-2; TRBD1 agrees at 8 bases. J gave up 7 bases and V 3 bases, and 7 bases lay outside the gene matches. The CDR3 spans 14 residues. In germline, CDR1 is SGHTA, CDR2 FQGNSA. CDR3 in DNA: TGTGCCAGCAGCTTGACGGACAGGGTGGGTGGCTACACCTTC. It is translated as CASSLTDRVGGYTF. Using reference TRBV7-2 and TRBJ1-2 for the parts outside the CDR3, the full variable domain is GAGVSQSPSNKVTEKGKDVELRCDPISGHTALYWYRQSLGQGLEFLIYFQGNSAPDKSGLPSDRFSAERTGGSVSTLTIQRTQQEDSAVYLCASSLTDRVGGYTFGSGTRLTVV.

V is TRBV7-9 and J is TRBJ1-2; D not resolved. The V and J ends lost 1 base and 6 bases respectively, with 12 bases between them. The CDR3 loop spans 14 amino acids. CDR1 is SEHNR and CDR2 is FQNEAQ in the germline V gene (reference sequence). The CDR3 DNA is TGTGCCAGCAGCTTAGTAGCTGGGAAGAATGGCTACACCTTC. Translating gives CASSLVAGKNGYTF.